The T cell receptor beta chain described here comes from a study of blood T cell repertoires in COVID-19. Study information: There were acute and convalescent COVID-19 samples, and they came from the United States, Italy and Spain. PBMCs, B-cell-depleted T cells, or T cells were the source of the cDNA or gDNA that made up the material.

The CDR3 is made up of 14 amino acids. Germline V lookup: CDR1 MGHRA, CDR2 YSYEKL. Trimming took off 1 base at V and 4 bases at J, with 11 bases between the two ends. Study processing details: Reference gene primer amplification gave nucleated cell count estimates. Repertoires were generated with immunoSEQ multiplex PCR, while TCRdb's copy carries only in-frame clones and drops some. V and J calls and clone size are given by that table; D and trimming were obtained from the DNA. This table holds 200,000 to 300,000 clones, 84% found once. The chain combines TRBV4-1 with TRBJ2-7, with a possible D match to TRBD2 (5 bases). Sequenced material: peripheral blood. This sequence originates from a woman aged 35 to 49 who had recovered from COVID-19. The DNA of the CDR3 is TGCGCCAGCAGCCAAGGAGAGGGCCATTACGAGCAGTACTTC. This encodes CASSQGEGHYEQYF.